This T cell receptor (beta chain) was captured in a study of cytomegalovirus exposure and HLA in healthy donors. Primers included in the PCR were 60 Vbeta and 13 Jbeta primers. Profiled with immunoSEQ multiplex PCR; TCRdb holds only in-frame clones, not every one. The sample shows about 120,000 clones, 55% to 75% of them seen only once. This clone occurred a few times. The CDR3 has 18 amino acids. CDR1 is SGHTS, CDR2 YDEGEE, per germline. After removal of 3 bases from V and 0 bases from J, the junction contained 11 bases not matched to a gene. This TCR was sampled from a man aged 25 to 40 in good health and CMV-seropositive. The chain carries TRBV5-8 and TRBJ1-1; 10 nucleotides line up with TRBD1. The sample taken for sequencing was PBMCs. The CDR3 region is CASSSSNGQGGMNTEAFF. Here the CDR3 DNA reads TGTGCCAGCAGCTCCTCGAATGGACAGGGGGGGATGAACACTGAAGCTTTCTTT.